This TCR beta chain was profiled in a study of T cells in Graves' hyperthyroidism and ophthalmopathy (dated by TCRdb to the late 2010s). At the level of the whole study: Peripheral blood samples were taken at initial diagnosis, before any treatment was given. To identify TCR V-J signatures that set the groups apart, the researchers used a discovery cohort of roughly 100 patients, made up of 40 to 45 with Graves' ophthalmopathy and 55 to 65 with stable Graves' hyperthyroidism. Prospective prediction of ophthalmopathy was tested in an independent validation cohort of fewer than 20 hyperthyroidism patients and some 17 patients who later progressed to ophthalmopathy. The approximately 100 discovery patients were divided at random into training and test sets in a 7:3 ratio. Thyroid tissue and blood T-cell repertoires from more than 5 Graves' hyperthyroidism patients were also compared in the study. After blood sampling, hyperthyroidism patients were treated with methimazole at a starting dose of 30 mg daily, and ophthalmopathy patients were treated with high-dose intravenous methylprednisolone. According to the paper, TCR Vbeta CDR3 sequencing was carried out on 135 peripheral blood samples, which came from fewer than 50 ophthalmopathy, around 74 hyperthyroidism and 17 progressor patients.

Many counts were recorded for this clonotype. Its antigen target is currently unknown. The input lacks base qualities; no much larger clone sits a single base away. The study at large found these results: Sample size was not statistically predetermined, and blinding of investigators to group allocation was not performed. Blood samples also contained most of the expanded thyroid clonotypes (frequency above 0.001), which suggests that blood repertoires may reflect thyroid immune responses. During validation, the model predicted progression to ophthalmopathy a median of about 6.5 months ahead of onset, with around 65% sensitivity and about 75% specificity. A model built on a 13 V-J signature distinguished ophthalmopathy from stable hyperthyroidism, reaching about 88% sensitivity and under 84% specificity in cross-validation and 80%/75% in testing.

From cysteine to phenylalanine, the CDR3 is 13 amino acids long. The CDR3 DNA has 39 bases and is translated from base 1. V is shortened by 5 bases, J by 12 bases, and the region joining them spans 20 bases. As encoded in the germline V gene (reference sequence), CDR1 is SEHNR while CDR2 is FQNEAQ. Amplification of TCR beta CDR3 regions was carried out from RNA transcripts. A first-round RT-PCR of the TCR CDR3 used the HTBI primer set with the Qiagen OneStep RT-PCR kit. The libraries were constructed in a second round of multiplex PCR and then size-selected and purified. The libraries were sequenced on an Illumina HiSeq2000 using paired-end 100 bp reads. Concerning the study's data processing: SOAPnuke was used to process the raw data, removing reads that contained adapters or uncalled bases, had a mean Phred below 15, or lacked an exact match to the constant primer or identifier. High-quality paired reads were merged using COPE v1.2.5, and each unique nucleotide sequence was defined as a clonotype. MiTCR v1.1 was used to align clonotypes to the IMGT TRBV, TRBD and TRBJ reference segments. Only V-J combinations with frequency above 0.0001, covering approximately 99% of repertoires, were analysed. A TCS score was defined as the ratio between F50 (clonal expansion) and ExV (chaos), using BLOSUM62-based TCRdist between CDR3 peptides within each V-J. Welch's t-statistics and random forest reduced roughly 540 V-J features to some 14, which were used in a naive Bayes classifier (R e1071). Clones were called with MiXCR by TCRdb after fastp trimmed the public reads at Q25, and only in-frame beta chains were retained. Rows are unified per CDR3 protein, each entry keeping the most common DNA and genes. TCRdb, not the authors, supplied the V and J calls. For this sample the table gives approximately 300,000 distinct CDR3 sequences, of which around a fifth were detected only once. Less than 45% of the sample belongs to the ten largest clones.

Ophthalmopathy patients had moderately to severely active disease, Clinical Activity Score of at least 3, NOSPECS grade of at least 4, and duration under 3 months. Exclusion was applied to patients with uncontrolled infections, other autoimmune diseases, pregnancy or lactation. Diagnoses relied on clinical symptoms, serum thyroxine and TRAb, thyroid ultrasound and orbital computed tomography. PBMCs were isolated from more than 8 ml of fresh peripheral blood by Ficoll-Paque density gradient centrifugation. Total RNA was extracted using Trizol reagent, and RNA quality was assessed on an Agilent 2100 Bioanalyzer.

The TCR was taken from a man in his forties or fifties with Graves' ophthalmopathy. The chain employs TRBV7-9 and TRBJ2-7, with the D segment identity uncertain. Sequencing input: blood. The CDR3: CASSPFGVRSRYF. The sequenced DNA is TGTGCCAGCAGCCCTTTTGGTGTACGTTCGCGGTACTTC.